This T cell receptor (beta chain) was obtained from a study of PD-L1 blockade in urothelial cancer. The wider study: Investigators checked blood 3 weeks (second dose) and 6 weeks after treatment start.

Trimming left V 0 bases short and J 1 base short, with 14 bases between. The CDR3 is made up of 17 amino acids. Germline CDR1 MGHRA, CDR2 YSYEKL. Method: immunoSEQ multiplex PCR; TCRdb's copy keeps in-frame clones and lacks some. Of tens of thousands of clones listed, 82% are singletons. The sequence came from a man aged 55 to 70 with urothelial cancer. The chain uses TRBV4-1 and TRBJ2-3, with unresolved D. The sample was PBMCs, taken around atezolizumab (anti-PD-L1) treatment. The CDR3 is CASSQDRRVRGTDTQYF. CDR3 nucleotides: TGCGCCAGCAGCCAAGATAGGAGAGTGAGAGGCACAGATACGCAGTATTTT.